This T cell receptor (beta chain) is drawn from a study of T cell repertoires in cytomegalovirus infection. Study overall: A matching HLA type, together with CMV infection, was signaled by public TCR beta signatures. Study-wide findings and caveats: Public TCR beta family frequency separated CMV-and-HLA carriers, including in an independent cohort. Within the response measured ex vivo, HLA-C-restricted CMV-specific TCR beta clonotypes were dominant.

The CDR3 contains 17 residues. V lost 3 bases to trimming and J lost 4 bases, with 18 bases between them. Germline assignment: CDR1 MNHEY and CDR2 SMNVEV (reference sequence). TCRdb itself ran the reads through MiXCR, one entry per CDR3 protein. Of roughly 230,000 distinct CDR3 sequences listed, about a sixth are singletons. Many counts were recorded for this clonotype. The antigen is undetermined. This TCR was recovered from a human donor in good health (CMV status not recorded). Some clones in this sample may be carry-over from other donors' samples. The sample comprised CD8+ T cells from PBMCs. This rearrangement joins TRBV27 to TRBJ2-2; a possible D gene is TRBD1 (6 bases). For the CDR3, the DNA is TGTGCCAGCAGTTTCGCACAGGGCGTCATAGGCACCGGGGAGCTGTTTTTT. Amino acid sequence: CASSFAQGVIGTGELFF.